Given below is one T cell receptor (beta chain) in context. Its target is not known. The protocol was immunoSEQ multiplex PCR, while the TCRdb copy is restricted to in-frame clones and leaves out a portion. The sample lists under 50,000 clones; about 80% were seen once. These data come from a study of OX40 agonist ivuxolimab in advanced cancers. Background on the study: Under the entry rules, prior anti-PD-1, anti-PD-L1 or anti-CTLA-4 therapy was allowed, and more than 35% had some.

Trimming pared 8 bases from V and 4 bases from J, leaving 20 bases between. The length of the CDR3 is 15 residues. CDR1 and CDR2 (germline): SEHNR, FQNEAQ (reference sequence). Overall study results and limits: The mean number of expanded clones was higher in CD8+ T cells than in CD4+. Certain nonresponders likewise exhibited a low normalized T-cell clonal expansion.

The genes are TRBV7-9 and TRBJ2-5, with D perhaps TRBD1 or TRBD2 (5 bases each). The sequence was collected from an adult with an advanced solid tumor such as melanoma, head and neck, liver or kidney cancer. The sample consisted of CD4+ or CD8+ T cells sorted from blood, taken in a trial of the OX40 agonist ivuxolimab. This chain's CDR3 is CASRQGDLGLETQYF. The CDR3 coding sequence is TGTGCCAGCCGGCAGGGAGATCTAGGTTTAGAGACCCAGTACTTC.